The rows below give T cell receptor beta chains drawn from one sample of a study of shared clonotypes between healthy human individuals. The method was immunoSEQ multiplex PCR; TCRdb's version includes in-frame clones alone and lacks a portion of them. The sample lists over 1.4 million clones, approximately 96% seen once, with approximately 1.1% in the top ten. Material for sequencing was naive CD4+ T cells sorted from blood. Receptors were obtained from a man younger than 45 in good health. Each CDR3 is given with its conserved first and last residue. D genes are given only for firm matches. Size is omitted from some rows. Given values are once, few, many or a class for expanded clones.

V gene: TRBV29-1
clone size: -
J gene: TRBJ1-1
D gene: -
CDR3 protein: CSVERTPAEAFF
CDR3 DNA: TGCAGCGTTGAACGTACCCCCGCTGAAGCTTTCTTT

V gene: TRBV5-1
clone size: -
J gene: TRBJ2-2
D gene: TRBD2
CDR3 protein: CASSFGGSTGELFF
CDR3 DNA: TGCGCCAGCAGCTTTGGCGGGAGCACCGGGGAGCTGTTTTTT

V gene: TRBV6-1
clone size: -
J gene: TRBJ2-7
D gene: -
CDR3 protein: CASSESFGGLNEQYF
CDR3 DNA: TGTGCCAGCAGTGAATCGTTTGGGGGTCTGAACGAGCAGTACTTC

V gene: TRBV19
clone size: -
J gene: TRBJ2-3
D gene: TRBD2
CDR3 protein: CASSIPGLGVEGSDTQYF
CDR3 DNA: TGTGCCAGTAGTATTCCGGGACTAGGAGTGGAAGGCTCAGATACGCAGTATTTT

V gene: TRBV28
clone size: -
J gene: TRBJ2-3
D gene: TRBD2
CDR3 protein: CASSSRARGRTTDTQYF
CDR3 DNA: TGTGCCAGCAGTTCACGGGCACGCGGGAGGACCACAGATACGCAGTATTTT

V gene: TRBV6-6
clone size: -
J gene: TRBJ2-3
D gene: -
CDR3 protein: CASSYDRGITDTQYF
CDR3 DNA: TGTGCCAGCAGTTACGACCGCGGGATCACAGATACGCAGTATTTT

V gene: TRBV29-1
clone size: -
J gene: TRBJ2-3
D gene: -
CDR3 protein: CSAAHLAGTGEATDTQYF
CDR3 DNA: TGCAGCGCCGCCCACCTAGCGGGGACAGGGGAGGCCACAGATACGCAGTATTTT

V gene: TRBV6-1
clone size: -
J gene: TRBJ1-2
D gene: -
CDR3 protein: CASSVPPPGASYTF
CDR3 DNA: TGTGCCAGCAGTGTCCCGCCGCCAGGGGCAAGCTACACCTTC

V gene: TRBV5-1
clone size: -
J gene: TRBJ2-5
D gene: TRBD2
CDR3 protein: CASSLTSAQETQYF
CDR3 DNA: TGCGCCAGCAGCTTGACTAGCGCCCAAGAGACCCAGTACTTC

V gene: TRBV2
clone size: few
J gene: TRBJ1-2
D gene: -
CDR3 protein: CASSGLTDTDGYTF
CDR3 DNA: TGTGCCAGCAGTGGGTTGACGGACACAGACGGCTACACCTTC

V gene: TRBV4-3
clone size: -
J gene: TRBJ2-1
D gene: -
CDR3 protein: CASSQSGIARIYEQFF
CDR3 DNA: TGCGCCAGCAGCCAGTCCGGGATTGCGCGCATCTATGAGCAGTTCTTC

V gene: TRBV6-1
clone size: -
J gene: TRBJ2-1
D gene: -
CDR3 protein: CASSETRISYNEQFF
CDR3 DNA: TGTGCCAGCAGTGAGACCAGGATCTCCTACAATGAGCAGTTCTTC

V gene: TRBV7-9
clone size: -
J gene: TRBJ1-1
D gene: -
CDR3 protein: CASSLGGDTEAFF
CDR3 DNA: TGTGCCAGCAGCTTAGGGGGAGACACTGAAGCTTTCTTT

V gene: TRBV9
clone size: -
J gene: TRBJ1-3
D gene: TRBD1
CDR3 protein: CASSVRTGGGNTIYF
CDR3 DNA: TGTGCCAGCAGCGTACGGACAGGGGGAGGAAACACCATATATTTT

V gene: TRBV7-8
clone size: -
J gene: TRBJ2-1
D gene: -
CDR3 protein: CASSLLSSGHLSYNEQFF
CDR3 DNA: TGTGCCAGCAGCTTACTAAGCTCGGGACACCTCTCCTACAATGAGCAGTTCTTC

V gene: TRBV5-1
clone size: -
J gene: TRBJ2-3
D gene: TRBD2
CDR3 protein: CASSSTVSPGTSGRGTDTQYF
CDR3 DNA: TGCGCCAGCAGCTCCACCGTCTCCCCCGGGACTAGCGGGAGAGGAACAGATACGCAGTATTTT

V gene: TRBV5-1
clone size: -
J gene: TRBJ2-6
D gene: TRBD1
CDR3 protein: CASSDGTGPSGANVLTF
CDR3 DNA: TGCGCCAGCAGCGATGGGACAGGCCCATCTGGGGCCAACGTCTTGACTTTC

V gene: TRBV14
clone size: -
J gene: TRBJ2-7
D gene: TRBD1
CDR3 protein: CASSRLVDRGFSYEQYF
CDR3 DNA: TGTGCCAGCAGCCGCTTGGTCGACAGGGGTTTCTCCTACGAGCAGTACTTC

V gene: TRBV7-8
clone size: -
J gene: TRBJ1-5
D gene: -
CDR3 protein: CASSLVTGYGQPQHF
CDR3 DNA: TGTGCCAGCAGCTTAGTAACAGGGTATGGACAGCCCCAGCATTTT

V gene: TRBV10-2
clone size: once
J gene: TRBJ2-7
D gene: -
CDR3 protein: CASRTGPWEQYF
CDR3 DNA: TGCGCCAGCAGGACAGGCCCCTGGGAGCAGTACTTC

V gene: TRBV29-1
clone size: -
J gene: TRBJ2-1
D gene: TRBD1
CDR3 protein: CSVEALQGALDEQFF
CDR3 DNA: TGCAGCGTTGAAGCGTTACAGGGGGCGTTGGATGAGCAGTTCTTC

V gene: TRBV7-9
clone size: -
J gene: TRBJ2-7
D gene: -
CDR3 protein: CASSPGTHSSYEQYF
CDR3 DNA: TGTGCCAGCAGCCCCGGGACACATAGCTCCTACGAGCAGTACTTC